This T cell receptor (beta chain) was sequenced for a study of blood T cell repertoires in COVID-19. At the level of the study: Sites across the United States, Italy and Spain contributed samples from acute and convalescent COVID-19. PBMCs, B-cell-depleted T cells, or T cells were the source of the cDNA or gDNA that made up the material.

The authors' processing: Scientists estimated how many nucleated cells there were by amplifying reference gene primers. Repertoires were generated with immunoSEQ multiplex PCR, while TCRdb's copy carries only in-frame clones and drops some. The V and J calls and clone size come from that table; D and trimming were worked out from the DNA. The sample carries some 210,000 clones, approximately 85% recorded once. In germline, CDR1 is MDHEN, CDR2 SYDVKM. This CDR3 is built from 14 residues. With 5 bases clipped from V and 6 bases from J, the junction kept 6 bases outside the gene matches. V usage is TRBV28 and J usage is TRBJ1-5; 8 nucleotides line up with TRBD1. Sequenced sample: peripheral blood. This clonotype originated in a woman in her fifties or sixties with active or convalescent COVID-19. The DNA of the CDR3 is TGTGCCAGCAGTCCAAGGACAGGGAGTCAGCCCCAGCATTTT. This sequence encodes CASSPRTGSQPQHF.